The subject of this entry is one TCR beta chain. Its antigen is unidentified. Vbeta (60) and Jbeta (13) primers were used in the PCR. The repertoire was sequenced with immunoSEQ multiplex PCR; TCRdb's copy has only in-frame clones and lacks some. The table lists tens of thousands of clones, about 70% of them singletons. The data are from a study of cytomegalovirus exposure and HLA in healthy donors. Broader study findings: A prior analysis recorded that most TCR beta V segments were productive about 87% or about 30% of the time. Cytomegalovirus-associated TCR beta chains were listed, numbering some 170.

The specimen sequenced was PBMCs. This sequence was found in a man aged 30 to 45 in good health and CMV-seronegative.

The CDR3 sequence: CASSSPGLAGKRSYNEQFF. The CDR3 DNA sequence: TGTGCCAGCAGCTCGCCGGGACTAGCGGGTAAGCGCTCCTACAATGAGCAGTTCTTC. The V and J genes are TRBV5-4 and TRBJ2-1; TRBD2 agrees at 12 bases. J was trimmed by 0 bases and V by 3 bases; bases with no gene match: 10. The V gene's germline CDR1 is SGHNT and CDR2 YYREEE (reference sequence). The CDR3 spans 19 residues.